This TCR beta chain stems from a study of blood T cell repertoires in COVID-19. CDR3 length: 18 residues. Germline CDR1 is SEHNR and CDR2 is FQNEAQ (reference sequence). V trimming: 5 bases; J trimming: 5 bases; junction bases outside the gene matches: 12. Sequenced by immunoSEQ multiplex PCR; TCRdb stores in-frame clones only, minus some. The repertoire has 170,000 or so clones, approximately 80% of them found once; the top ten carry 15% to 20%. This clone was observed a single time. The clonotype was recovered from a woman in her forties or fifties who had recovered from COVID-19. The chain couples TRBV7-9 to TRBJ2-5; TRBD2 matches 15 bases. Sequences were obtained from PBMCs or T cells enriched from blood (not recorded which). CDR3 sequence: CASSTGLAGGYQGETQYF. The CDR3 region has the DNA TGTGCCAGCAGCACGGGACTAGCGGGAGGATACCAGGGGGAGACCCAGTACTTC.